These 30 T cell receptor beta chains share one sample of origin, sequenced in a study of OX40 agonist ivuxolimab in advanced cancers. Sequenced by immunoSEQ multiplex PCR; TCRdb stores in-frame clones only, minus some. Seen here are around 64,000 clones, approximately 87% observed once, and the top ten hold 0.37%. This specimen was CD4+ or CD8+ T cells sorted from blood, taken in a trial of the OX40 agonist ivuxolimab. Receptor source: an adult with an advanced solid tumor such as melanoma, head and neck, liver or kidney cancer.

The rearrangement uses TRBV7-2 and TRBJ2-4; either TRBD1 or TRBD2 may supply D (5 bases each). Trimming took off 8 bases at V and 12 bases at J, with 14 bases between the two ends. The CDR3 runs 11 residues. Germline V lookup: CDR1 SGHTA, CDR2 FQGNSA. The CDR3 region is CASSRWGPQYF. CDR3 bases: TGTGCCAGCTCCAGGTGGGGACCTCAGTACTTC.

CDR3 coding DNA: TGTGCCAGCTCACCGGCCATCCCGGAGAACACCGGGGAGCTGTTTTTT. It is translated as CASSPAIPENTGELFF. This rearrangement joins TRBV18 to TRBJ2-2; D ambiguous. Germline V lookup: CDR1 KGHSH, CDR2 LQKENI. The CDR3 is 16 amino acids. V was pared by 3 bases and J by 1 base, with 12 bases between.

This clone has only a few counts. The DNA for the CDR3 is TGTGCCAGCAGATCGACAGGGGAGGCCGGGGAGCTGTTTTTT. Translated, it gives CASRSTGEAGELFF. The rearrangement links TRBV5-8 to TRBJ2-2; 8 nucleotides align to TRBD1. The CDR3 extends over 14 amino acids. V dropped 5 bases and J dropped 6; count of bases not matched to a gene: 6. Germline CDR1 and CDR2: SGHTS and YDEGEE.

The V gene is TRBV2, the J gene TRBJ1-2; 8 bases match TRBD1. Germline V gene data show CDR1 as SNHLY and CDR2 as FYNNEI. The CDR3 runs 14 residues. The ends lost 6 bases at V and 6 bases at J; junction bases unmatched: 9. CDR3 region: CASRPDREKDGYTF. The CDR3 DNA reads TGTGCCAGCAGACCGGACAGGGAGAAGGATGGCTACACCTTC.

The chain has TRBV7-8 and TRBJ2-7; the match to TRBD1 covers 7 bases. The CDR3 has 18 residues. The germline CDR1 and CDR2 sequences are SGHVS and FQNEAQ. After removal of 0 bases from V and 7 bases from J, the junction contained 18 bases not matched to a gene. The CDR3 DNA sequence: TGTGCCAGCAGCTTAGCCGGCAGGGGGAACACCTTCAGAACAGAGCAGTACTTC. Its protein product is CASSLAGRGNTFRTEQYF.

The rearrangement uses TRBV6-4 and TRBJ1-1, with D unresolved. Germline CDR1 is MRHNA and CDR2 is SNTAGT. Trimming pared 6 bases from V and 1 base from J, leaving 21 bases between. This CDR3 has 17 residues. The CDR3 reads CASREDGFSGKNTEAFF. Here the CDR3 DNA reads TGTGCCAGCAGAGAAGACGGGTTTTCCGGGAAGAACACTGAAGCTTTCTTT.

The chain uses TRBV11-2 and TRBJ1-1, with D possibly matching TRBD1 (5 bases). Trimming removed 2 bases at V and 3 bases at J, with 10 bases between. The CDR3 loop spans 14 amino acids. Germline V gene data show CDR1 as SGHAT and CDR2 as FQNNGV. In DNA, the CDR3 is TGTGCCAGCAGCTTATCTCTGGGGGACACTGAAGCTTTCTTT. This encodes CASSLSLGDTEAFF.

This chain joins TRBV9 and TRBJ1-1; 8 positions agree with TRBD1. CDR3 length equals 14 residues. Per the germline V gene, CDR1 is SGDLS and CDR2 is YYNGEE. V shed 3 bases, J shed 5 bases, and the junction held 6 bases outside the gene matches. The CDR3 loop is CASSGRTGRTEAFF. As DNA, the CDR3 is TGTGCCAGCAGCGGACGGACAGGGCGTACTGAAGCTTTCTTT.

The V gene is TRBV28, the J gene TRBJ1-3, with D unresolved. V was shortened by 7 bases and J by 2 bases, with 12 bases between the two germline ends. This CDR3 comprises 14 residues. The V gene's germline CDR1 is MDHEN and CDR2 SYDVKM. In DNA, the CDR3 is TGTGCCAGCACCCAGCGAAACGCTGGAAACACCATATATTTT. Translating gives CASTQRNAGNTIYF.

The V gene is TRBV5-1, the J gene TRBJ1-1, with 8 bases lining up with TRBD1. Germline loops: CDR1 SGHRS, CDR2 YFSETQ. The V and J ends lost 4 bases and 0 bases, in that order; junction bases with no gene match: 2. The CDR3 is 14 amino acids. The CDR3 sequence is CASSPTGVNTEAFF. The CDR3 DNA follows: TGCGCCAGCAGCCCGACAGGGGTGAACACTGAAGCTTTCTTT.

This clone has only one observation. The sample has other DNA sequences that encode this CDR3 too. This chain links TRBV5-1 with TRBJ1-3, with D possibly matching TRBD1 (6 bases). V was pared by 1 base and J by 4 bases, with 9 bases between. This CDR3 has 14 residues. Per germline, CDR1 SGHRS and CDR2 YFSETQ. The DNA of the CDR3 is TGCGCCAGCAGCTTGACAGGGTTAGGAAACACCATATATTTT. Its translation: CASSLTGLGNTIYF.

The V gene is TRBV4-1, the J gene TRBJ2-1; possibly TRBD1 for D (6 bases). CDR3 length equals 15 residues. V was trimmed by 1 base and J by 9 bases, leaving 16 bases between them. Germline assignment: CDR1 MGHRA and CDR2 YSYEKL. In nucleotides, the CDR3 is TGCGCCAGCAGCCAAGTTTCCCGGGTAGGGGGTGAGCAGTTCTTC. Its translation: CASSQVSRVGGEQFF.

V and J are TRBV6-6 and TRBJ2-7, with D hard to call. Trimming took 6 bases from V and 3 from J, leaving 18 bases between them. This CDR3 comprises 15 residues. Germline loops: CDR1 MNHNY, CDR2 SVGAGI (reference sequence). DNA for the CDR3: TGTGCCAGCAGACTAACAGTCTCTGGGGTCTACGAGCAGTACTTC. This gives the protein CASRLTVSGVYEQYF.

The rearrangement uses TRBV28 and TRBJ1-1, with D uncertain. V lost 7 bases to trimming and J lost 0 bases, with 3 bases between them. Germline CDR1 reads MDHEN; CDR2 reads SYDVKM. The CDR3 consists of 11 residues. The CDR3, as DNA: TGTGCCAGCATCCTGAACACTGAAGCTTTCTTT. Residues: CASILNTEAFF.

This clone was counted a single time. The CDR3 reads CAWSGDRGVGLFF. CDR3 nucleotide sequence: TGTGCCTGGAGTGGTGACAGGGGGGTCGGACTGTTTTTT. This chain joins TRBV30 and TRBJ1-4; 9 nucleotides agree with TRBD1. Germline V gene sequence: CDR1 GTSNPN, CDR2 SVGIG (reference sequence). The CDR3 runs to 13 residues. V lost 1 base, J lost 13 bases, and 7 bases stayed unmatched.

The CDR3 coding sequence is TGTGCCAGCAGTTACGGGGAAGGCTATGGCTACACCTTC. It translates to CASSYGEGYGYTF. This chain links TRBV6-6 with TRBJ1-2; the D is unclear. Trimming took 2 bases from V and 4 from J, leaving 8 bases between them. The CDR3 covers 13 residues. Germline V gene data show CDR1 as MNHNY and CDR2 as SVGAGI (reference sequence).

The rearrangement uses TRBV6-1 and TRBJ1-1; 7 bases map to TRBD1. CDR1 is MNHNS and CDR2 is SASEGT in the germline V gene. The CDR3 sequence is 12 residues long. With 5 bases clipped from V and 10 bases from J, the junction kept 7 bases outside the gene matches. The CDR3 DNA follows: TGTGCCAGCAGTCCGACAGGGTGGAGAGCTTTCTTT. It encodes CASSPTGWRAFF.

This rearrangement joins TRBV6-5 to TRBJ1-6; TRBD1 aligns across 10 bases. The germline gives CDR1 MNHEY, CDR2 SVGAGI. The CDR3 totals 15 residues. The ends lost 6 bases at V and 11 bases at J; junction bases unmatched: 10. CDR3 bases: TGTGCCAGCAGGCCCGGACAGGGGGTTCGGCCACCCCTCCACTTT. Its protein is CASRPGQGVRPPLHF.

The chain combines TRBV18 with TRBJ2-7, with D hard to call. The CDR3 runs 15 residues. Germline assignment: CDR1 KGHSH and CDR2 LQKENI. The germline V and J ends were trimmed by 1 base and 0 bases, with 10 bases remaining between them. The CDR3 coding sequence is TGTGCCAGCTCACCACTGAAATCGAGCTCCTACGAGCAGTACTTC. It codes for CASSPLKSSSYEQYF.

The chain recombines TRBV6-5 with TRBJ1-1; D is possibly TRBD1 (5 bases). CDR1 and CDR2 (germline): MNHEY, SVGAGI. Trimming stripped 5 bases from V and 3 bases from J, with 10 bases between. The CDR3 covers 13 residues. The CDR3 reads CASSRQFHTEAFF. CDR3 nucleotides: TGTGCCAGCAGTAGACAGTTTCACACTGAAGCTTTCTTT.

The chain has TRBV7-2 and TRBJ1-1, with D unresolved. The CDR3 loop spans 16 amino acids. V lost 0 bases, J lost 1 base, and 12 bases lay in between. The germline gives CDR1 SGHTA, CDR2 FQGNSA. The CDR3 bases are TGTGCCAGCAGCTTAGCCATCATTCGCTCGAACACTGAAGCTTTCTTT. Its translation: CASSLAIIRSNTEAFF.

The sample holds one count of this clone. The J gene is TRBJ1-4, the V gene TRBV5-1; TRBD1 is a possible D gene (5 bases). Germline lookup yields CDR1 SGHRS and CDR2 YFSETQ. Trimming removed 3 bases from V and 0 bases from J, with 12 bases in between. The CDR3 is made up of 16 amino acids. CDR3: CASSWAGPSTNEKLFF. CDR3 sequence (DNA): TGCGCCAGCAGCTGGGCGGGGCCGTCAACTAATGAAAAACTGTTTTTT.

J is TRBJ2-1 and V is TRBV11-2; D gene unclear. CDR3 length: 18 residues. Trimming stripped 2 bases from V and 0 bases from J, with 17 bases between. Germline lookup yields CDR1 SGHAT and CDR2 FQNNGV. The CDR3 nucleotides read TGTGCCAGCAGCTTATTAATCATGCATAGAAGCTCCTACAATGAGCAGTTCTTC. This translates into CASSLLIMHRSSYNEQFF. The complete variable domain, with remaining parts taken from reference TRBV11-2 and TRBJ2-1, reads EAGVAQSPRYKIIEKRQSVAFWCNPISGHATLYWYQQILGQGPKLLIQFQNNGVVDDSQLPKDRFSAERLKGVDSTLKIQPAKLEDSAVYLCASSLLIMHRSSYNEQFFGPGTRLTVL.

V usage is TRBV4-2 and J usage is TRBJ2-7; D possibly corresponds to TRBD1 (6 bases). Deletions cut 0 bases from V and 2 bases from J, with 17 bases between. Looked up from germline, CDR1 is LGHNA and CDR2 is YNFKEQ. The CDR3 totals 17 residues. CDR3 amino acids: CASSQDHVGGYTYEQYF. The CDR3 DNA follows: TGTGCCAGCAGCCAAGATCATGTAGGGGGATACACCTACGAGCAGTACTTC.

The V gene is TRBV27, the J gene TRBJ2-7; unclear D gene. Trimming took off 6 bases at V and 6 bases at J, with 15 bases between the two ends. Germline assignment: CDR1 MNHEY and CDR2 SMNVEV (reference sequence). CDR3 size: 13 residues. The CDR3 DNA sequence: TGTGCCAGCAGGAGAGTTAGCCAAGGCGAGCAGTACTTC. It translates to CASRRVSQGEQYF.

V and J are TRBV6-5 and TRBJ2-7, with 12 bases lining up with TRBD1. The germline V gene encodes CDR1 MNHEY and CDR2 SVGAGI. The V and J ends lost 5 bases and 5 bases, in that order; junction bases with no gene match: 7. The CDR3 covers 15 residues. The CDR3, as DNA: TGTGCCAGCAGTCGATCCGGGACAGGGGGCGACGAGCAGTACTTC. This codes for CASSRSGTGGDEQYF.

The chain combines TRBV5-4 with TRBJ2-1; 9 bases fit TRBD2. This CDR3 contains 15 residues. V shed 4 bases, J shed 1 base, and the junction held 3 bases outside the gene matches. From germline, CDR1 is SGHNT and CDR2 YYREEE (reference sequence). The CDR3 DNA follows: TGTGCCAGCAGCCATCTAGCGGGGTCCTACAATGAGCAGTTCTTC. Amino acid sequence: CASSHLAGSYNEQFF. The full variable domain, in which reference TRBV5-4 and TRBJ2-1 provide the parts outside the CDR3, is ETGVTQSPTHLIKTRGQQVTLRCSSQSGHNTVSWYQQALGQGPQFIFQYYREEENGRGNFPPRFSGLQFPNYSSELNVNALELDDSALYLCASSHLAGSYNEQFFGPGTRLTVL.

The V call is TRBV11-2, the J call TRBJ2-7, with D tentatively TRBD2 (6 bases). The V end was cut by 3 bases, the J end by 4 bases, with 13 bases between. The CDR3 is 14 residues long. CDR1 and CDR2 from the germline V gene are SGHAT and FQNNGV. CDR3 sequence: CASSLNNREYEQYF. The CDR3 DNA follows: TGTGCCAGCAGCTTGAATAACCGGGAGTACGAGCAGTACTTC.

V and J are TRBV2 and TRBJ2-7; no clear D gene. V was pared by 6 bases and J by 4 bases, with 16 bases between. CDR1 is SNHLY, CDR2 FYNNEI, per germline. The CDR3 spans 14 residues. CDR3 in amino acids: CASSPFEQPYEQYF. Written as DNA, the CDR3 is TGTGCCAGCAGCCCATTCGAACAGCCTTACGAGCAGTACTTC.

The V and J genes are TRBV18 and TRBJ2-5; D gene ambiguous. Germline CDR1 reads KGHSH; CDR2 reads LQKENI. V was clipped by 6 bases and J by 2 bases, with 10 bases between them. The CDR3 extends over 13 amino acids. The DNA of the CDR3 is TGTGCCAGCTCGCAGACGACTCAAGAGACCCAGTACTTC. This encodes CASSQTTQETQYF.